This T cell receptor (beta chain) was captured by sequencing in a study of metastatic and nonmetastatic thyroid tumors. Background on the study: A comparison of repertoires was made across blood and tumor or nodule tissue from malignant and benign thyroid patients.

This CDR3 comprises 17 residues. V gave up 6 bases and J gave up 0 bases, with 18 bases separating them. Thyroid surgery had not been preceded by any treatment in any patient. This clone is judged medium-sized. In the original processing: Clinicopathological groups differed in CDR3, with these differences serving to build a distant-metastasis classifier for papillary thyroid cancer. MiXCR was used by TCRdb to re-call the PCR reads. TCRdb's processing, not the authors' own work, is the source of the V and J calls. The repertoire has roughly 40,000 clones, roughly 15% of them found once; the top ten carry approximately 20%.

Sequencing used blood. The V and J genes are TRBV6-7 and TRBJ2-1; tentatively, D is TRBD2 (6 bases). TRBV6-7 is annotated as an ORF whose role is uncertain. The sequence was obtained from a female donor with papillary thyroid cancer or a benign thyroid nodule (not recorded which). Some clones in this sample may be carry-over from other donors' samples. CDR3 amino acids: CASSSGTSYSSYNEQFF. The CDR3 bases are TGTGCCAGCAGCTCCGGGACTTCTTATAGCTCCTACAATGAGCAGTTCTTC.